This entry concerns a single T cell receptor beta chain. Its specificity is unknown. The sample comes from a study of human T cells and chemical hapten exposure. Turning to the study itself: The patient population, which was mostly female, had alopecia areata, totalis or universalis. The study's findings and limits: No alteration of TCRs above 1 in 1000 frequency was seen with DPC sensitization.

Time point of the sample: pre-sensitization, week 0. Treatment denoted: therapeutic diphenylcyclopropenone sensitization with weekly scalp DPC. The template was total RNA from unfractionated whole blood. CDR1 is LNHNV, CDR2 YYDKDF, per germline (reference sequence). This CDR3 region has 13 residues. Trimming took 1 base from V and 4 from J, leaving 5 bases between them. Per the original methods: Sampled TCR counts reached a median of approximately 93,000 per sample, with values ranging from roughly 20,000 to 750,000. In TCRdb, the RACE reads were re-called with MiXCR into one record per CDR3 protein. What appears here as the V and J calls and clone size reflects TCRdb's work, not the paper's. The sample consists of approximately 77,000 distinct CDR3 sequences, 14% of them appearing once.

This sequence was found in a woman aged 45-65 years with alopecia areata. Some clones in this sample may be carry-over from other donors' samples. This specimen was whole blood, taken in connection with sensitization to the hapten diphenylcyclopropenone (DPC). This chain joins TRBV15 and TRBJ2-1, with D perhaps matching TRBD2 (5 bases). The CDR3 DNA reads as TGTGCCACCAGCAGAGGGACTTACAATGAGCAGTTCTTC. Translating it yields CATSRGTYNEQFF.